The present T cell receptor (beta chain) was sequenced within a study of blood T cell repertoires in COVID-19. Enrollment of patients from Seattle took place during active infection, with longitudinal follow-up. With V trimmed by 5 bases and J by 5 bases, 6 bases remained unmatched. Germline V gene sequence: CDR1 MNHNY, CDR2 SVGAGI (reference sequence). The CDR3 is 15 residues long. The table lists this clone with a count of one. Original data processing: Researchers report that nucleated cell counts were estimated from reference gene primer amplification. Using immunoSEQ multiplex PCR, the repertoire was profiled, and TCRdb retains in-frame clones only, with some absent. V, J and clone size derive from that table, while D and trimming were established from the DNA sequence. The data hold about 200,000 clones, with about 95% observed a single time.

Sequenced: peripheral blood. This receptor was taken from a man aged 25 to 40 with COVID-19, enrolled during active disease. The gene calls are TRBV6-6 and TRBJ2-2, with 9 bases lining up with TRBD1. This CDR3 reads CASSPWDRVTGELFF. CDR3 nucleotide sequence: TGTGCCAGCAGTCCCTGGGACAGGGTTACCGGGGAGCTGTTTTTT.